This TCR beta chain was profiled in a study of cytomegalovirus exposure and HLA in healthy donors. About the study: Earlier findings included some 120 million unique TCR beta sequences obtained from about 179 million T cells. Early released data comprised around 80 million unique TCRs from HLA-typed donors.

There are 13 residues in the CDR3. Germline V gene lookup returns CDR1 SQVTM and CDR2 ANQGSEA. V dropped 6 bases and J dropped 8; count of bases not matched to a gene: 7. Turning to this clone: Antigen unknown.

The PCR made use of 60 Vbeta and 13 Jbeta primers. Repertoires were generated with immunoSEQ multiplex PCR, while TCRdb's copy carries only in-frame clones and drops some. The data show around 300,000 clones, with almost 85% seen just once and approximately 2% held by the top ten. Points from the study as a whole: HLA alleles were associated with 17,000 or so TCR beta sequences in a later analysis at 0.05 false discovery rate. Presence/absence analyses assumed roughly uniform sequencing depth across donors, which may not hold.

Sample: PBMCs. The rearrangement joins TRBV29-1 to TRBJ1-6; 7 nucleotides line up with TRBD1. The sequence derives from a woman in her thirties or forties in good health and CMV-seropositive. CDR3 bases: TGCAGCGTGAGACAGGGTCAAGATTCACCCCTCCACTTT. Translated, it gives CSVRQGQDSPLHF. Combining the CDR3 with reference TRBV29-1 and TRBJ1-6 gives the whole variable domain SAVISQKPSRDICQRGTSLTIQCQVDSQVTMMFWYRQQPGQSLTLIATANQGSEATYESGFVIDKFPISRPNLTFSTLTVSNMSPEDSSIYLCSVRQGQDSPLHFGNGTRLTVT.